This T cell receptor beta chain was captured in a study of monozygotic twins with inflammatory bowel disease (dated by TCRdb to the late 2010s). About the study as a whole: In total, about 28 monozygotic twin pairs made up the full study: 19 Danish pairs, all IBD-discordant, plus nine German pairs, of which four were IBD-concordant and five were IBD-discordant. The search for disease-associated traits relied mainly on comparing IBD patients with their genetically identical healthy co-twins within discordant pairs. Each individual had, on average, about 151 000 unique TCRalpha sequences and 181 000 unique TCRbeta sequences available for analysis. Overall results and qualifications from the work: No single strong signal or clonotype linked to IBD turned up in the results, so the idea that one exists was not supported. Concordant and discordant twins showed no difference in repertoire similarity, possibly because of limited statistical power. Because patients received different immunosuppressive treatments, the repertoires may have picked up extra background noise and variability between individuals. Compared with healthy twins, IBD patients had fewer clonotypes in common with other individuals, a difference most pronounced in patients showing signs of disease activity. A decrease in TCRbeta repertoire diversity, as measured by inverse Simpson index, was observed in IBD patients compared with their healthy co-twins. The analysis was unable to tell apart different T cell subtypes.

Counted from cysteine to phenylalanine, this CDR3 has 13 amino acids. No DNA is recorded. The germline V gene (reference sequence) supplies CDR1 DFQATT and CDR2 SNEGSKA. A word on this clonotype: Its antigen target is currently unknown.

From each donor, an approximately 2.3 ml peripheral blood sample was collected into PAXgene tubes and kept at -80 degrees C. Without any T cell sorting, total RNA was extracted from whole blood using the PAXgene blood miRNA kit on an automated QIAcube. Deep TCRalpha and TCRbeta repertoire profiling with unique molecular barcoding was performed on peripheral blood of monozygotic twin pairs concordant or discordant for inflammatory bowel disease. Smoking habits were recorded for all twin pairs, and each individual was classified as a current, former or never smoker. Receptor amplification or capture employed 5' RACE. Preparation of each TCR library used 3,000 to 4,000 ng of total RNA. For each sample, cDNA was synthesized in eight separate reactions using SMARTScribe reverse transcriptase. Unique molecular identifiers containing a 6-nucleotide sample barcode were introduced through template switching during cDNA synthesis. Amplification of TCRalpha and TCRbeta cDNA involved two nested PCRs of roughly 17 and 9 cycles, and each PCR was followed by bead purification. Before amplification, cDNA was treated with uracil DNA-glycosylase and purified using the QIAquick PCR purification kit. The second PCR was the step at which Illumina TruSeq-compatible adapters and sample-specific barcodes were added. TapeStation and Qubit were used to check library quality and concentration, and 5 to 6 ng of each library went into the pool. The pooled libraries were sequenced with 2 x 100 bp reads and custom sequencing primers on an Illumina HiSeq2500 single-index Rapid Run. Regarding the original processing steps: MiGEC version 1.2.6 was used for UMI-based consensus assembly to correct PCR and sequencing errors. V(D)J alignment, clonotype assembly and CDR3 extraction were performed with MiXCR version 2.1.1. To normalise gene usage, clonotype sharing and MAIT/NKT TCR abundance, the analysis used the top 1000, 10 000 and 20 000 clonotypes per sample. Diversity was computed as the inverse Simpson index with the vegan R package after downsampling to 27 000 UMIs. Statistical testing used paired Mann-Whitney U tests on the discordant twin pairs and applied Benjamini-Hochberg correction for multiple testing. TCRdb reprocessed the reads; each CDR3 protein sequence makes one entry, and DNA is unavailable. These V and J calls rely on TCRdb rather than the paper's analysis. The sample's table covers 190,000 or so distinct CDR3 sequences. Of the sample, 1.5% to 2% falls within the top ten clones.

The rearranged chain carries TRBV20-1 and TRBJ2-3; the TRBD1 assignment by TCRdb is unverifiable without DNA. Sequenced sample: blood. The receptor was isolated from a human donor with ulcerative colitis or Crohn's disease, or a healthy co-twin of an affected twin (not recorded which). For the CDR3, the sequence is CSAWRVPPDTQYF.